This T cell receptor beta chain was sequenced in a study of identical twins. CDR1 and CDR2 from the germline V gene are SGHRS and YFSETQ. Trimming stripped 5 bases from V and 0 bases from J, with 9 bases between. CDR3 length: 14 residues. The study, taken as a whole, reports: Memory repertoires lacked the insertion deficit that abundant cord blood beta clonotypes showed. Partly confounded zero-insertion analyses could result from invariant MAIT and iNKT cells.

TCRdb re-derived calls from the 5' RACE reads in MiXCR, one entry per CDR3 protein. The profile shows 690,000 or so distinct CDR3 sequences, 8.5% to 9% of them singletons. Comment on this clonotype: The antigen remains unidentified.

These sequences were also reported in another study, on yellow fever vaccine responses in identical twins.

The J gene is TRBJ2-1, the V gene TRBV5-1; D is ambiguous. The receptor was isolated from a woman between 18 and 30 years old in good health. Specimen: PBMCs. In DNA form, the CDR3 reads TGCGCCAGCAGATTCCAAAGCTCCTACAATGAGCAGTTCTTC. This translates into CASRFQSSYNEQFF.